The rows below give T cell receptor beta chains drawn from one sample of a study of T-cell memory formation after mild COVID-19. One entry per CDR3 protein results from TCRdb running MiXCR on the 5' RACE reads. Of 390,000 or so distinct CDR3 sequences in the sample, around a sixth are singletons; the top ten hold 20% to 25%. Sequencing was done on a sample of PBMCs or a T cell subset sorted from them (not recorded which). Receptor source: a man between 18 and 35 years old who had mild COVID-19 (a few samples of this study predate the infection). Cell type and time point are not known. CDR3s include the opening cysteine and the closing phenylalanine or tryptophan. D genes are given only for firm matches. Some rows have no size entry. The others give once, few or many, or a class for an expanded clone.

.,few,TRBJ1-1,TRBV7-2,CASSLVVAGRIVMNTEAFF,TGTGCCAGCAGCTTAGTCGTGGCAGGGAGGATAGTTATGAACACTGAAGCTTTCTTT
.,few,TRBJ2-7,TRBV28,CASTPAGSSYEQYF,TGTGCCAGCACCCCGGCCGGAAGCTCCTACGAGCAGTACTTC
.,.,TRBJ2-1,TRBV7-9,CASSSHGDNEQFF,TGTGCCAGCAGCTCGCACGGGGACAATGAGCAGTTCTTC
.,.,TRBJ1-5,TRBV24-1,CATRHYSNQPQHF,TGTGCCACGAGACACTATAGCAATCAGCCCCAGCATTTT
.,.,TRBJ2-3,TRBV29-1,CSAGTPADTQYF,TGCAGCGCTGGGACCCCCGCGGATACGCAGTATTTT
.,.,TRBJ2-5,TRBV3-1,CASSHREETQYF,TGTGCCAGCAGCCACCGGGAAGAGACCCAGTACTTC
.,.,TRBJ2-1,TRBV4-2,CASSQEGRYNEQFF,TGTGCCAGCAGCCAAGAGGGCAGGTACAATGAGCAGTTCTTC
.,few,TRBJ2-1,TRBV7-9,CAGAPYNEQFF,TGTGCCGGGGCTCCCTACAATGAGCAGTTCTTC
TRBD2,.,TRBJ2-2,TRBV29-1,CSAKLAGGNTGELFF,TGCAGCGCCAAACTAGCGGGAGGGAACACCGGGGAGCTGTTTTTT
.,many,TRBJ2-3,TRBV5-1,CASSLVEGGSDTQYF,TGCGCCAGCAGCCTCGTCGAGGGAGGTTCGGATACGCAGTATTTT
.,many,TRBJ2-2,TRBV21-1,CASSKALAGNTGELFF,TGTGCCAGCAGCAAAGCGCTAGCGGGGAACACCGGGGAGCTGTTTTTT
TRBD1,few,TRBJ2-3,TRBV9,CASSVAPGTGGGTQYF,TGTGCCAGCAGCGTAGCCCCAGGGACAGGGGGAGGTACGCAGTATTTT
TRBD1,few,TRBJ2-2,TRBV6-5,CASSYGTVHTGELFF,TGTGCCAGCAGTTATGGGACAGTACACACCGGGGAGCTGTTTTTT
.,.,TRBJ2-3,TRBV6-1,CASRVGGLTDTQYF,TGTGCCAGCAGGGTGGGGGGCCTCACAGATACGCAGTATTTT
.,.,TRBJ1-3,TRBV7-2,CASSPRSVHTIYF,TGTGCCAGCAGCCCCCGTTCTGTTCACACCATATATTTT
.,few,TRBJ1-5,TRBV4-3,CASSQDLGRNQPQHF,TGCGCCAGCAGCCAAGATCTGGGAAGAAATCAGCCCCAGCATTTT
TRBD2,.,TRBJ2-3,TRBV7-6,CASSSTSSADTQYF,TGTGCCAGCAGCTCGACTAGCTCCGCAGATACGCAGTATTTT
.,.,TRBJ1-6,TRBV5-1,CASSLTGPERSPLHF,TGCGCCAGCAGCCTCACAGGCCCCGAGCGGTCACCCCTCCACTTT
TRBD1,few,TRBJ1-5,TRBV6-5,CASSKTGTGGFNQPQHF,TGTGCCAGCAGTAAGACCGGGACAGGGGGTTTCAATCAGCCCCAGCATTTT
.,.,TRBJ2-4,TRBV29-1,CSVSRDEGKNIQYF,TGCAGCGTGAGTAGGGACGAGGGCAAAAACATTCAGTACTTC
.,.,TRBJ1-1,TRBV2,CAITRGTEAFF,TGTGCCATTACGAGGGGCACTGAAGCTTTCTTT
TRBD1,once,TRBJ2-1,TRBV20-1,CSALTGANEQFF,TGCAGTGCTCTTACAGGGGCCAATGAGCAGTTCTTC
.,few,TRBJ2-6,TRBV10-2,CASRKGGAGANVLTF,TGCGCCAGCAGGAAGGGGGGGGCTGGGGCCAACGTCCTGACTTTC
.,.,TRBJ2-5,TRBV24-1,CAISGKWQETQYF,TGTGCCATCTCAGGGAAATGGCAAGAGACCCAGTACTTC
.,few,TRBJ1-1,TRBV12-3/TRBV12-4,CASRSGQGLNTEAFF,TGTGCCAGCAGATCTGGCCAGGGCCTGAACACTGAAGCTTTCTTT
.,.,TRBJ2-3,TRBV7-9,CAKSNGDSGNTDTQYF,TGTGCCAAGTCTAATGGGGACAGCGGGAACACAGATACGCAGTATTTT
.,few,TRBJ2-3,TRBV7-2,CASSLGTGGTQYF,TGTGCCAGCAGCTTAGGGACGGGCGGTACGCAGTATTTT